Each of the 21 T cell receptor beta chains below was sequenced from the same sample in a study of T cell repertoires in cytomegalovirus infection. TCRdb itself ran the reads through MiXCR, one entry per CDR3 protein. This sample yields about 530,000 distinct CDR3 sequences, of which roughly 29% are seen a single time; roughly 13% belongs to the top ten. Sequenced: PBMCs. The receptors were sampled from a human donor in good health (CMV status not recorded). Some clones in this sample may be carry-over from other donors' samples.

This clonotype was counted ten times or more. The J gene is TRBJ2-1, the V gene TRBV7-6, with a weak D call TRBD1 (8 bases). Germline V gives CDR1 SGHVS, CDR2 FNYEAQ. CDR3 length: 16 amino acids. V was clipped by 5 bases and J by 9 bases, with 23 bases between them. The CDR3 is CASSRRDGGGTGEQFF. Here the CDR3 DNA reads TGTGCCAGCAGCCGGCGGGATGGGGGAGGGACAGGTGAGCAGTTCTTC.

This clonotype was counted a few times. The rearrangement uses TRBV5-6 and TRBJ1-5, with 8 bases identical to TRBD1. The germline CDR1 and CDR2 sequences are SGHDT and YYEEEE. Losses at the gene ends were 3 bases for V and 5 bases for J; bases not matched to a gene: 7. This CDR3 is 15 amino acids long. The DNA for the CDR3 is TGTGCCAGCAGCTCTTCGACAGGGGAGTATCAGCCCCAGCATTTT. It encodes CASSSSTGEYQPQHF.

V is TRBV9 and J is TRBJ2-3; 12 bases map to TRBD2. Germline V gene lookup returns CDR1 SGDLS and CDR2 YYNGEE. The CDR3 runs 16 residues. The V and J ends lost 2 bases and 2 bases, in that order; junction bases with no gene match: 3. The CDR3, as DNA: TGTGCCAGCAGCGTTAGGACTAGCGGGAACACAGATACGCAGTATTTT. Amino acids: CASSVRTSGNTDTQYF.

The chain is built from TRBV11-2 and TRBJ1-2, with D possibly being TRBD1 (5 bases). Trimming took off 5 bases at V and 3 bases at J, with 10 bases between the two ends. The CDR3 length is 13 residues. Germline V gene data show CDR1 as SGHAT and CDR2 as FQNNGV. The CDR3 sequence: CASSPTEHYGYTF. The CDR3 DNA reads as TGTGCCAGCAGCCCGACAGAGCACTATGGCTACACCTTC.

The chain has TRBV27 and TRBJ2-3; TRBD2 agrees at 10 bases. Germline lookup yields CDR1 MNHEY and CDR2 SMNVEV (reference sequence). V dropped 6 bases and J dropped 2; count of bases not matched to a gene: 5. The CDR3 runs to 15 residues. CDR3 in amino acids: CASRVLAGATDTQYF. CDR3 in DNA: TGTGCCAGCAGAGTCCTAGCGGGGGCCACAGATACGCAGTATTTT.

This clonotype was seen more than once but under ten times. V is TRBV11-2 and J is TRBJ2-5, with D unresolved. This CDR3 has 12 amino acids. The V gene's germline CDR1 is SGHAT and CDR2 FQNNGV. Trimming removed 1 base at V and 5 bases at J, with 5 bases between. The CDR3 protein is CASSLGPETQYF. The CDR3 region has the DNA TGTGCCAGCAGCTTAGGTCCCGAGACCCAGTACTTC.

The V and J genes are TRBV5-8 and TRBJ2-1; TRBD1 matches at 7 bases. CDR3 length: 15 amino acids. V was clipped by 1 base and J by 3 bases; unmatched bases: 4. Germline CDR1 SGHTS, CDR2 YDEGEE. The CDR3 DNA sequence: TGTGCCAGCAGCTTGTGGACAGGATACTACAATGAGCAGTTCTTC. This gives the protein CASSLWTGYYNEQFF. The full variable domain, with the rest looked up from reference TRBV5-8 and TRBJ2-1, is EAGVTQSPTHLIKTRGQQATLRCSPISGHTSVYWYQQALGLGLQFLLWYDEGEERNRGNFPPRFSGRQFPNYSSELNVNALELEDSALYLCASSLWTGYYNEQFFGPGTRLTVL.

This clonotype came up a few times. The chain employs TRBV6-2 or TRBV6-3 and TRBJ1-1; no clear D gene. The V and J ends lost 0 bases and 4 bases respectively, with 3 bases between them. This CDR3 is built from 12 residues. In germline, CDR1 is MNHEY, CDR2 SVGEGT. The CDR3 protein is CASSYSVTEAFF. The DNA for the CDR3 is TGTGCCAGCAGTTACTCTGTCACTGAAGCTTTCTTT.

In its sample, this clonotype was seen many times. The genes are TRBV7-3 and TRBJ2-1, with D unresolved. Deletions cut 4 bases from V and 10 bases from J, with 8 bases between. Looked up from germline, CDR1 is SGHTA and CDR2 is FQGTGA. The CDR3 extends over 11 amino acids. CDR3 sequence reads: CASSSSGEQFF. CDR3 nucleotide sequence: TGTGCCAGCAGCTCTTCCGGGGAGCAGTTCTTC.

This rearrangement joins TRBV28 to TRBJ2-7; 8 nucleotides align to TRBD1. The J segment lost 9 bases and the V segment lost 7 bases, leaving 17 bases of the junction unmatched. In germline, CDR1 is MDHEN, CDR2 SYDVKM. The CDR3 is 15 residues long. CDR3 DNA: TGTGCCAGCACTTCTACGAGGCGACAGGGGTCGGGGCAGTACTTC. As protein: CASTSTRRQGSGQYF. Supplemented by reference TRBV28 and TRBJ2-7, the full variable domain reads DVKVTQSSRYLVKRTGEKVFLECVQDMDHENMFWYRQDPGLGLRLIYFSYDVKMKEKGDIPEGYSVSREKKERFSLILESASTNQTSMYLCASTSTRRQGSGQYFGPGTRLTVT.

The table lists this clonotype with a few counts. This chain connects TRBV7-2 to TRBJ1-2; 7 bases are a match to TRBD1. With 3 bases clipped from V and 10 bases from J, the junction kept 8 bases outside the gene matches. This CDR3 spans 13 amino acids. The germline V gene has CDR1 SGHTA and CDR2 FQGNSA. The CDR3 region is CASSFPGQISYTF. The CDR3 DNA reads as TGTGCCAGCAGCTTCCCGGGACAGATCTCCTACACCTTC.

CDR3 sequence (DNA): TGTGCCAGCAGCTTAGGAGCTAGCGGGAGGAGGGAGCAGTACTTC. Translated, it gives CASSLGASGRREQYF. The V and J genes are TRBV7-2 and TRBJ2-7; 11 nucleotides line up with TRBD2. The CDR3 loop spans 15 amino acids. V shed 1 base and J 7 bases; nucleotides not matched to a gene: 6. Germline lookup yields CDR1 SGHTA and CDR2 FQGNSA.

Written as DNA, the CDR3 is TGTGCCAGCAGGGCAGGGGTCGGCTACGAGCAGTACTTC. It yields the protein CASRAGVGYEQYF. The chain uses TRBV5-4 and TRBJ2-7; the D gene is possibly TRBD1 (6 bases). The CDR3 contains 13 residues. V was cut by 5 bases and J by 3 bases, with 12 bases left in between. CDR1 SGHNT and CDR2 YYREEE come from the germline V gene (reference sequence).

The chain employs TRBV5-6 and TRBJ2-5, with D maybe TRBD2 (5 bases). Germline CDR1 is SGHDT and CDR2 is YYEEEE. The CDR3 runs 16 residues. With 0 bases removed from V and 5 bases from J, the gap between germline ends came to 17 bases. CDR3 amino acids: CASSLGARGVAETQYF. The DNA of the CDR3 is TGTGCCAGCAGCTTGGGGGCCCGGGGAGTTGCGGAGACCCAGTACTTC.

This clonotype was found many times. The rearrangement links TRBV7-2 to TRBJ2-3; unclear D gene. V lost 5 bases and J 6 bases, leaving 6 bases between the germline ends. CDR1 is SGHTA and CDR2 is FQGNSA in the germline V gene. CDR3 length: 11 amino acids. This chain's CDR3 is CASSLRDTQYF. For the CDR3, the DNA is TGTGCCAGCAGCCTTAGGGATACGCAGTATTTT.

This clonotype was counted at least ten times. CDR3 sequence: CASSWTGGDEKLFF. CDR3 nucleotides: TGTGCCAGCAGCTGGACAGGGGGAGACGAAAAACTGTTTTTT. The V call is TRBV7-2, the J call TRBJ1-4; 10 nucleotides line up with TRBD1. Germline assignment: CDR1 SGHTA and CDR2 FQGNSA. J was trimmed by 8 bases and V by 4 bases; bases with no gene match: 4. This CDR3 is built from 14 residues.

The chain uses TRBV27 and TRBJ1-5; 8 nucleotides agree with TRBD1. V dropped 4 bases and J dropped 6; count of bases not matched to a gene: 5. The CDR3 consists of 14 residues. Germline V gives CDR1 MNHEY, CDR2 SMNVEV (reference sequence). The CDR3 loop reads CASSSPGTGQPQHF. DNA of the CDR3: TGTGCCAGCAGTTCCCCCGGGACAGGTCAGCCCCAGCATTTT.

The gene calls are TRBV7-6 and TRBJ2-7; D might be TRBD2 (5 bases). Germline CDR1 SGHVS, CDR2 FNYEAQ. V lost 6 bases to trimming and J lost 3 bases, with 15 bases between them. The CDR3 spans 14 residues. The CDR3, as DNA: TGTGCCAGCAGGTCGGCTGGAGGATTCTACGAGCAGTACTTC. Its protein is CASRSAGGFYEQYF.

This chain uses TRBV6-1 with TRBJ2-4, with 7 bases that match TRBD2. The CDR3 covers 16 residues. V dropped 4 bases and J dropped 1; count of bases not matched to a gene: 7. The V gene's germline CDR1 is MNHNS and CDR2 SASEGT. The CDR3, as DNA: TGTGCCAGCAGTGGGGGGGGGAGTGTCGCCAAAAACATTCAGTACTTC. Protein product: CASSGGGSVAKNIQYF.

The genes are TRBV24-1 and TRBJ2-3; the D call may be TRBD1 or TRBD2 (5 bases each). This CDR3 comprises 13 residues. V lost 4 bases and J 9 bases, leaving 13 bases between the germline ends. Germline values: CDR1 KGHDR, CDR2 SFDVKD. CDR3 loop: CATSERTRGTQYF. The CDR3 coding sequence is TGTGCCACCAGTGAGCGGACTCGGGGCACGCAGTATTTT.

The gene calls are TRBV19 and TRBJ1-5; a possible D gene is TRBD1 (6 bases). Germline V gene sequence: CDR1 LNHDA, CDR2 SQIVND (reference sequence). The CDR3 consists of 13 residues. Trimming removed 6 bases at V and 3 bases at J, with 9 bases between. The CDR3 here is CASRTGFNQPQHF. The CDR3 DNA reads TGTGCCAGTAGAACAGGGTTCAATCAGCCCCAGCATTTT.